Included here is one TCR beta chain sequence, with context. The data were taken from a study of shared clonotypes between healthy human individuals. Across the whole study: Donors had three CD4 naive, three CD4 memory, two CD8 naive and one CD8 memory plate apiece.

Some clones are missing from TCRdb's copy, which holds only in-frame ones; the method was immunoSEQ multiplex PCR. The profile shows roughly 2.1 million clones, more than 85% of them singletons. Naive CD8 isolation took CD45RO-negative cells positively selected for CCR7 and excluded terminally differentiated effector memory CD45RA+ cells. Germline CDR1 is SGHKS and CDR2 is YYEKEE (reference sequence). V dropped 2 bases and J dropped 4; count of bases not matched to a gene: 5. The CDR3 contains 15 residues. The sequencing sample was made of naive CD8+ T cells from PBMCs. The V gene is TRBV5-5, the J gene TRBJ2-1; 8 bases align to TRBD1. The TCR originated in a man aged 18 to 29 in good health. Some clones in this sample may be carry-over from other donors' samples. CDR3 in amino acids: CASSLGTGEYNEQFF. The CDR3 nucleotides read TGTGCCAGCAGCTTAGGGACAGGAGAGTACAATGAGCAGTTCTTC. Combining the CDR3 with reference TRBV5-5 and TRBJ2-1 gives the whole variable domain DAGVTQSPTHLIKTRGQQVTLRCSPISGHKSVSWYQQVLGQGPQFIFQYYEKEERGRGNFPDRFSARQFPNYSSELNVNALLLGDSALYLCASSLGTGEYNEQFFGPGTRLTVL.